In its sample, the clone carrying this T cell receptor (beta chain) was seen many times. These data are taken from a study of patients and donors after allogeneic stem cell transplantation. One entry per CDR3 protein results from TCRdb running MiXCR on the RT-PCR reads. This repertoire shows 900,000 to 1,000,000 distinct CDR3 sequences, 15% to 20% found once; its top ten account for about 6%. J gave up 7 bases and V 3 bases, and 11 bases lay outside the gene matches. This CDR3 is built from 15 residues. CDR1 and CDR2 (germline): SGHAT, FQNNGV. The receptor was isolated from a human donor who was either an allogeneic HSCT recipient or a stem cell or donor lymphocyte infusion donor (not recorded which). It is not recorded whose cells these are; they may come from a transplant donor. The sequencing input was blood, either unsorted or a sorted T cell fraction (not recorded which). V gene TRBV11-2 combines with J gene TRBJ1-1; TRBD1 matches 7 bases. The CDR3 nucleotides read TGTGCCAGCAGCTTGTGGGGACAGACCACAGATGAAGCTTTCTTT. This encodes CASSLWGQTTDEAFF.